Given below is one TCR beta chain in context. This sample is drawn from a study of T cells in Graves' hyperthyroidism and ophthalmopathy. Uncontrolled infections, other autoimmune diseases, pregnancy or lactation led to exclusion of patients. Germline V CDR1 and CDR2: MNHEY, SVGEGT. Trimming pared 6 bases from V and 10 bases from J, leaving 18 bases between. The CDR3 is made up of 14 amino acids. TCR beta CDR3 sequences were amplified from RNA transcripts. During a first-round RT-PCR of the TCR CDR3, the HTBI primer set was used. From the multiplex PCR reads, TCRdb called clonotypes with MiXCR, one entry per CDR3 protein. The sample shows a few hundred thousand distinct CDR3 sequences, roughly 18% of them seen only once.

Sequenced: blood. This clonotype was obtained from a man aged 35-49 years with Graves' hyperthyroidism. The chain is built from TRBV6-2 or TRBV6-3 and TRBJ1-4; weak D call: TRBD1 (6 bases). CDR3 bases: TGTGCCAGCAGAACACAGGGCGGTCGAGGAAAACTGTTTTTT. The encoded protein is CASRTQGGRGKLFF.